This entry lists 10 T cell receptor beta chains sequenced from one sample in a study of identical twins. TCRdb analysed the 5' RACE reads with MiXCR anew, one entry per CDR3 protein. The sample yields more than 250,000 distinct CDR3 sequences, approximately 8.5% seen once. These data are also associated with another study on yellow fever vaccine responses in identical twins.

Material for sequencing was memory (CD45RO+) T cells sorted from blood. These receptors all stem from a woman aged 18-29 years in good health.

This clonotype was observed many times. The chain uses TRBV15 and TRBJ2-1; 11 positions match TRBD2. Trimming cost V 3 bases and J 7 bases; bases outside gene matches: 8. The CDR3 extends over 16 amino acids. The germline CDR1 and CDR2 sequences are LNHNV and YYDKDF (reference sequence). The CDR3 nucleotides read TGTGCCACCAGCAGTAAGGGTAGCGGGGGGGTGAATGAGCAGTTCTTC. This encodes CATSSKGSGGVNEQFF. Full variable domain (missing parts from reference TRBV15 and TRBJ2-1): DAMVIQNPRYQVTQFGKPVTLSCSQTLNHNVMYWYQQKSSQAPKLLFHYYDKDFNNEADTPDNFQSRRPNTSFCFLDIRSPGLGDTAMYLCATSSKGSGGVNEQFFGPGTRLTVL.

In its sample, this clonotype was seen many times. This chain uses TRBV11-2 with TRBJ1-1, with unresolved D. Germline V gene data show CDR1 as SGHAT and CDR2 as FQNNGV. V lost 3 bases and J lost 0, with 8 bases in between. This CDR3 contains 14 residues. In nucleotides, the CDR3 is TGTGCCAGCAGCTTCCAGACGGTGAACACTGAAGCTTTCTTT. This gives the protein CASSFQTVNTEAFF. Looking up the rest from reference TRBV11-2 and TRBJ1-1 gives the full variable domain: EAGVAQSPRYKIIEKRQSVAFWCNPISGHATLYWYQQILGQGPKLLIQFQNNGVVDDSQLPKDRFSAERLKGVDSTLKIQPAKLEDSAVYLCASSFQTVNTEAFFGQGTRLTVV.

This clonotype was counted a few times. The rearrangement uses TRBV9 and TRBJ2-1; 9 bases agree with TRBD1. CDR1 is SGDLS and CDR2 is YYNGEE in the germline V gene. This CDR3 spans 16 amino acids. V lost 2 bases and J lost 10; bases outside the gene matches: 13. CDR3 region: CASSVNSGQGRYEQFF. The CDR3 bases are TGTGCCAGCAGCGTTAATTCGGGACAGGGCCGATACGAGCAGTTCTTC.

Remarks on this clonotype: A read error may be the cause here, since a much bigger clone is one base away. This chain uses TRBV20-1 with TRBJ2-1, with D perhaps given as TRBD1 or TRBD2 (6 bases each). Germline V lookup: CDR1 DFQATT, CDR2 SNEGSKA (reference sequence). CDR3 length: 14 residues. The CDR3 bases are TGCAGTGCTCCCCGGACAGTGGACTACAATGAGCAGCTCTTC. Translated: CSAPRTVDYNEQLF.

This clonotype was seen a handful of times. The V and J genes are TRBV6-1 and TRBJ2-3; 7 bases line up with TRBD1. The V gene end was trimmed by 6 bases and the J gene end by 1 base; junction bases not matched to a gene: 7. CDR3 length: 15 amino acids. Germline V gene sequence: CDR1 MNHNS, CDR2 SASEGT. The CDR3 nucleotides read TGTGCCAGCAGCCCTAGACAGGGTCGCACAGATACGCAGTATTTT. This gives the protein CASSPRQGRTDTQYF.

Points on this clonotype: The junction differs from germline at one of its ends, possibly a read error. The chain recombines TRBV7-9 with TRBJ2-2; 12 bases are shared with TRBD1. Germline V gives CDR1 SEHNR, CDR2 FQNEAQ (reference sequence). This CDR3 is built from 15 residues. CDR3 amino acids: CASRRGTGGTGELSF. The CDR3 DNA is TGTGCCAGCCGAAGGGGGACAGGGGGCACCGGGGAGCTGTCTTTT.

This clonotype was seen only a few times. V usage is TRBV20-1 and J usage is TRBJ1-2; D is ambiguous. Looked up from germline, CDR1 is DFQATT and CDR2 is SNEGSKA (reference sequence). The CDR3 runs 12 residues. V was trimmed by 7 bases and J by 8 bases, leaving 17 bases between them. The CDR3 DNA reads TGCAGTGGCGCGAGCTCAATATCGGGCTACACCTTC. Amino acid sequence: CSGASSISGYTF.

This clonotype was detected many times. The V and J genes are TRBV3-1 and TRBJ2-5; tentative D call: TRBD2 (6 bases). Germline V gives CDR1 LGHDT, CDR2 YNNKEL (reference sequence). The ends were cut back, 0 bases at V and 7 bases at J, with 24 bases in the middle. This CDR3 spans 18 amino acids. The CDR3 protein is CASSQDRWGTSSGGTQYF. DNA of the CDR3: TGTGCCAGCAGCCAAGATCGCTGGGGGACTTCCTCAGGAGGGACCCAGTACTTC.

This clonotype was recorded a few times. The genes are TRBV5-1 and TRBJ2-1; 9 positions match TRBD2. Looked up from germline, CDR1 is SGHRS and CDR2 is YFSETQ. V shed 2 bases and J 1 base; nucleotides not matched to a gene: 7. The CDR3 spans 17 residues. This chain's CDR3 is CASSFFSSGASYNEQFF. The CDR3 nucleotides read TGCGCCAGCAGCTTTTTTTCTAGCGGGGCATCCTACAATGAGCAGTTCTTC.

This clonotype turned up a few times. The V gene is TRBV5-1, the J gene TRBJ2-5, with 7 bases matching TRBD2. This CDR3 has 15 amino acids. With V trimmed by 1 base and J by 3 bases, 6 bases remained unmatched. CDR1 SGHRS and CDR2 YFSETQ come from the germline V gene. CDR3 loop: CASSLRAGVEETQYF. The CDR3 DNA is TGCGCCAGCAGCTTGCGGGCGGGAGTGGAAGAGACCCAGTACTTC. Full variable domain (outside the CDR3, taken from reference TRBV5-1 and TRBJ2-5): KAGVTQTPRYLIKTRGQQVTLSCSPISGHRSVSWYQQTPGQGLQFLFEYFSETQRNKGNFPGRFSGRQFSNSRSEMNVSTLELGDSALYLCASSLRAGVEETQYFGPGTRLLVL.